These 31 T cell receptor beta chains share one sample of origin, sequenced in a study of T cell responses to AZD1222 COVID-19 vaccine. This table comes from immunoSEQ multiplex PCR, and its TCRdb copy is limited to in-frame clones, with some not included. Counted here are approximately 130,000 clones, 80% to 95% occurring once; the ten biggest clones make up approximately 3.1%. The material sequenced was peripheral blood, taken on day 0 of AZD1222 vaccination. These receptors came from an adult in good health.

V is TRBV15 and J is TRBJ1-6; 8 bases are shared with TRBD1. V dropped 0 bases and J dropped 7; count of bases not matched to a gene: 2. Per the germline V gene, CDR1 is LNHNV and CDR2 is YYDKDF (reference sequence). The CDR3 runs to 15 residues. The CDR3 here is CATSREDRENSPLHF. The CDR3, as DNA: TGTGCCACCAGCAGAGAGGACAGGGAGAATTCACCCCTCCACTTT.

The gene calls are TRBV6-5 and TRBJ1-1; no reliable D call. Trimming took 6 bases from V and 3 from J, leaving 5 bases between them. CDR1 MNHEY and CDR2 SVGAGI come from the germline V gene. There are 11 residues in the CDR3. CDR3 protein: CASSPYTEAFF. For the CDR3, the DNA is TGTGCCAGCAGCCCATACACTGAAGCTTTCTTT.

In its sample, this clone was seen once. The DNA of the CDR3 is TGTGCCAGCAGTGTAGCGGGAACCACAGATACGCAGTATTTT. It codes for CASSVAGTTDTQYF. The rearrangement joins TRBV27 to TRBJ2-3; 8 nucleotides align to TRBD2. The CDR3 loop spans 14 amino acids. The V segment lost 5 bases and the J segment 2 bases; nucleotides outside the gene matches: 3. Looked up from germline, CDR1 is MNHEY and CDR2 is SMNVEV (reference sequence).

The chain combines TRBV28 with TRBJ1-1, with 7 bases that match TRBD1. Looked up from germline, CDR1 is MDHEN and CDR2 is SYDVKM. Trimming took 5 bases from V and 2 from J; bases not matched to a gene: 11. The CDR3 runs 16 residues. In nucleotides, the CDR3 is TGTGCCAGCAGTGTATATCCGGGACAGAAAAACACTGAAGCTTTCTTT. Translating it yields CASSVYPGQKNTEAFF.

The chain is built from TRBV10-3 and TRBJ2-5, with TRBD2 as a possible D gene (6 bases). Trimming took off 6 bases at V and 2 bases at J, with 13 bases between the two ends. This CDR3 spans 14 amino acids. Germline CDR1 is ENHRY and CDR2 is SYGVKD. The CDR3 loop reads CAIRGGRLQETQYF. The CDR3 region has the DNA TGTGCCATCAGGGGGGGAAGACTTCAAGAGACCCAGTACTTC.

The genes are TRBV10-3 and TRBJ2-3, with D possibly matching TRBD2 (6 bases). Germline V CDR1 and CDR2: ENHRY, SYGVKD. The CDR3 is made up of 15 amino acids. Trimming stripped 6 bases from V and 1 base from J, with 14 bases between. CDR3 DNA sequence: TGTGCCATCAGGAACCCTTCTAGCGGCACAGATACGCAGTATTTT. Its protein is CAIRNPSSGTDTQYF.

The CDR3 bases are TGCGCCAGCAGCCAGACAGGGACTTTACGGGGAAACACCATATATTTT. This codes for CASSQTGTLRGNTIYF. The chain employs TRBV4-1 and TRBJ1-3; 7 bases match TRBD1. The ends lost 3 bases at V and 4 bases at J; junction bases unmatched: 9. The CDR3 loop spans 16 amino acids. The germline V gene has CDR1 MGHRA and CDR2 YSYEKL.

This chain links TRBV11-3 with TRBJ1-5; 9 bases agree with TRBD1. Trimming took 6 bases from V and 2 from J; bases not matched to a gene: 8. Per germline, CDR1 SGHNT and CDR2 YENEEA. CDR3 size: 16 residues. CDR3 amino acids: CASSNTGGEGNQPQHF. The CDR3 DNA reads as TGTGCCAGCAGTAACACAGGGGGCGAGGGCAATCAGCCCCAGCATTTT.

The chain recombines TRBV29-1 with TRBJ1-1; 10 bases agree with TRBD1. Trimming removed 6 bases from V and 3 bases from J; junction bases left unmatched: 7. The CDR3 loop spans 14 amino acids. Germline V gives CDR1 SQVTM, CDR2 ANQGSEA. CDR3 loop: CSVQRDRGDTEAFF. CDR3 coding DNA: TGCAGCGTCCAAAGGGACAGGGGAGACACTGAAGCTTTCTTT.

The rearrangement links TRBV7-8 to TRBJ1-1; weak D call: TRBD1 (5 bases). V was cut by 3 bases and J by 1 base, with 12 bases left in between. The CDR3 loop spans 15 amino acids. CDR1 and CDR2 (germline): SGHVS, FQNEAQ. In DNA form, the CDR3 reads TGTGCCAGCAGCTTCCCGGGGACGGCGAACACTGAAGCTTTCTTT. Translating gives CASSFPGTANTEAFF.

V gene TRBV5-1 combines with J gene TRBJ2-4; D not certain. Trimming removed 0 bases from V and 0 bases from J, with 16 bases in between. This CDR3 has 18 amino acids. Germline lookup yields CDR1 SGHRS and CDR2 YFSETQ. CDR3 bases: TGCGCCAGCAGCTTGGGTCTCACTGTTTTGCTAGCCAAAAACATTCAGTACTTC. It specifies CASSLGLTVLLAKNIQYF. The full variable domain, completed using reference TRBV5-1 and TRBJ2-4, is KAGVTQTPRYLIKTRGQQVTLSCSPISGHRSVSWYQQTPGQGLQFLFEYFSETQRNKGNFPGRFSGRQFSNSRSEMNVSTLELGDSALYLCASSLGLTVLLAKNIQYFGAGTRLSVL.

The CDR3 DNA follows: TGTGCCAGCTCACCACCGCCCTACAGGGGCCCGACCTCACCCCTCCACTTT. This sequence encodes CASSPPPYRGPTSPLHF. This sequence joins TRBV18 and TRBJ1-6; TRBD1 matches 7 bases. The CDR3 loop spans 17 amino acids. Trimming took 0 bases from V and 10 from J; bases not matched to a gene: 12. CDR1 and CDR2 (germline): KGHSH, LQKENI.

This chain uses TRBV28 with TRBJ1-2; no clear D gene. Germline lookup yields CDR1 MDHEN and CDR2 SYDVKM. The CDR3 runs 16 residues. Trimming cost V 4 bases and J 7 bases, with 22 bases left between them. CDR3 loop: CASSSPLSTGSGGYTF. Written as DNA, the CDR3 is TGTGCCAGCAGTTCCCCACTCTCGACGGGAAGTGGTGGCTACACCTTC.

The chain has TRBV6-1 and TRBJ2-2; D perhaps matches TRBD1 (5 bases). This CDR3 spans 17 amino acids. CDR1 and CDR2 from the germline V gene are MNHNS and SASEGT. Trimming took 2 bases from V and 4 from J, leaving 17 bases between them. In DNA form, the CDR3 reads TGTGCCAGCAGTGAATCCCGCGCGTGGGGCTCCACCGGGGAGCTGTTTTTT. Translation gives CASSESRAWGSTGELFF.

The genes are TRBV7-2 and TRBJ2-2; D call uncertain. The CDR3 is made up of 15 amino acids. The germline gives CDR1 SGHTA, CDR2 FQGNSA. The ends were cut back, 2 bases at V and 0 bases at J, with 7 bases in the middle. As DNA, the CDR3 is TGTGCCAGCAGCTTAATCCCCACGAACACCGGGGAGCTGTTTTTT. Amino acid sequence: CASSLIPTNTGELFF.

This chain links TRBV2 with TRBJ1-6; TRBD1 matches 9 bases. Losses at the gene ends were 10 bases for V and 2 bases for J; bases not matched to a gene: 6. The CDR3 contains 15 residues. Germline V gene sequence: CDR1 SNHLY, CDR2 FYNNEI. The CDR3 protein is CATGQGSAYNSPLHF. The CDR3 coding sequence is TGTGCCACGGGACAGGGTAGTGCCTATAATTCACCCCTCCACTTT.

The CDR3 is CASSSPGTGAYEQYF. As DNA, the CDR3 is TGTGCCAGCAGTTCCCCCGGGACAGGTGCCTACGAGCAGTACTTC. The chain is built from TRBV27 and TRBJ2-7; 8 bases line up with TRBD1. From germline, CDR1 is MNHEY and CDR2 SMNVEV (reference sequence). Trimming removed 4 bases from V and 2 bases from J; junction bases left unmatched: 7. CDR3 length: 15 residues.

This chain connects TRBV5-4 to TRBJ1-2; D not certain. Germline V lookup: CDR1 SGHNT, CDR2 YYREEE (reference sequence). The CDR3 consists of 15 residues. The ends were cut back, 0 bases at V and 3 bases at J, with 12 bases in the middle. CDR3: CASSLGVGLDYGYTF. CDR3 bases: TGTGCCAGCAGCTTGGGAGTCGGCCTAGACTATGGCTACACCTTC.

The J gene is TRBJ2-3, the V gene TRBV28, with 10 bases lining up with TRBD1. This CDR3 contains 15 residues. The germline gives CDR1 MDHEN, CDR2 SYDVKM. Trimming took 4 bases from V and 6 from J; bases not matched to a gene: 7. The CDR3 DNA follows: TGTGCCAGCAGTTCCTCTGGACAGGGGGGCGATACGCAGTATTTT. Amino acids: CASSSSGQGGDTQYF.

V usage is TRBV7-3 and J usage is TRBJ2-1; 8 bases align to TRBD2. Unmatched junction bases numbered 9, after V lost 4 bases and J lost 4 bases. CDR1 SGHTA and CDR2 FQGTGA come from the germline V gene. The CDR3 has 16 amino acids. The CDR3, as DNA: TGTGCCAGCAGCTCTTTAGCGGGAATCACATACAATGAGCAGTTCTTC. It codes for CASSSLAGITYNEQFF.

A word on this clone: One end of the junction does not line up with germline, which may come from a read error. The chain combines TRBV7-9 with TRBJ1-2; D possibly corresponds to TRBD1 (5 bases). Germline V lookup: CDR1 SEHNR, CDR2 FQNEAQ (reference sequence). The CDR3 is 11 residues long. This chain's CDR3 is CASSRTGFMHF. CDR3 bases: TGTGCCAGCAGCCGTACAGGTTTCATGCACTTC. The entire variable domain, with the rest obtained from reference TRBV7-9 and TRBJ1-2, is as follows: DTGVSQNPRHKITKRGQNVTFRCDPISEHNRLYWYRQTLGQGPEFLTYFQNEAQLEKSRLLSDRFSAERPKGSFSTLEIQRTEQGDSAMYLCASSRTGFMHFGSGTRLTVV.

This chain uses TRBV30 with TRBJ1-2, with unresolved D. Germline assignment: CDR1 GTSNPN and CDR2 SVGIG (reference sequence). CDR3 length equals 12 residues. Trimming removed 1 base from V and 10 bases from J, with 13 bases in between. The CDR3 reads CAWSGNWETYTF. CDR3 bases: TGTGCCTGGAGTGGAAATTGGGAGACCTACACCTTC.

V and J are TRBV7-2 and TRBJ2-5, with D perhaps TRBD2 (5 bases). The end of the DNA is better explained by TRBJ2-7, so the J call may be wrong. This CDR3 contains 13 residues. CDR1 is SGHTA and CDR2 is FQGNSA in the germline V gene. In nucleotides, the CDR3 is TGTGCCAGCAGCGAACTAGGAGTCTACGAGCAGTACTTC. Encoded protein: CASSELGVYEQYF.

The rearrangement uses TRBV9 and TRBJ1-4, with D maybe TRBD1 (5 bases). V was shortened by 0 bases and J by 2 bases, with 5 bases between the two germline ends. Germline CDR1 is SGDLS and CDR2 is YYNGEE. The CDR3 covers 14 residues. The CDR3 sequence is CASSVGGTNEKLFF. CDR3 nucleotides: TGTGCCAGCAGCGTAGGGGGGACTAATGAAAAACTGTTTTTT.

This chain links TRBV4-1 with TRBJ2-7; D not certain. CDR3 length equals 17 residues. Trimming took 3 bases from V and 1 from J, leaving 19 bases between them. The germline V gene has CDR1 MGHRA and CDR2 YSYEKL. DNA of the CDR3: TGCGCCAGCAGCCAGTCTGGATTAGGGCCCGGGTCCTACGAGCAGTACTTC. Protein product: CASSQSGLGPGSYEQYF.

The rearrangement joins TRBV7-9 to TRBJ2-7, with D perhaps TRBD1 (5 bases). V lost 0 bases and J lost 6, with 15 bases in between. Per germline, CDR1 SEHNR and CDR2 FQNEAQ (reference sequence). This CDR3 has 15 amino acids. The CDR3 is CASSLARTQGVEQYF. The CDR3 nucleotides are TGTGCCAGCAGCTTAGCCCGGACCCAGGGCGTCGAGCAGTACTTC.

The chain couples TRBV5-4 to TRBJ2-1; 13 bases agree with TRBD2. This CDR3 contains 17 residues. V was clipped by 0 bases and J by 7 bases; unmatched bases: 7. Germline V lookup: CDR1 SGHNT, CDR2 YYREEE (reference sequence). CDR3 sequence: CASSLGRTSGRGNEQFF. The CDR3 DNA sequence: TGTGCCAGCAGCTTGGGCCGGACTAGCGGGAGAGGAAATGAGCAGTTCTTC. Complete variable domain (other parts from reference TRBV5-4 and TRBJ2-1): ETGVTQSPTHLIKTRGQQVTLRCSSQSGHNTVSWYQQALGQGPQFIFQYYREEENGRGNFPPRFSGLQFPNYSSELNVNALELDDSALYLCASSLGRTSGRGNEQFFGPGTRLTVL.

The V gene is TRBV12-3 or TRBV12-4, the J gene TRBJ2-3; tentative D call: TRBD2 (6 bases). Trimming took off 7 bases at V and 3 bases at J, with 11 bases between the two ends. This CDR3 region has 13 residues. The CDR3 here is CASIRDFTDTQYF. The CDR3 nucleotides read TGTGCCAGCATCCGGGACTTTACAGATACGCAGTATTTT.

The DNA for the CDR3 is TGTGCCAGTAGTACAGGGGCGGCTGGAAACACCATATATTTT. Amino acids: CASSTGAAGNTIYF. This chain uses TRBV19 with TRBJ1-3; a weak D match, TRBD1 (6 bases). Germline CDR1 LNHDA, CDR2 SQIVND (reference sequence). The CDR3 sequence is 14 residues long. The V end lost 4 bases, the J end lost 2 bases, and 9 bases lay between the germline ends.

This clone was seen a handful of times. J is TRBJ1-6 and V is TRBV7-9; D gene uncertain. CDR1 is SEHNR, CDR2 FQNEAQ, per germline (reference sequence). The CDR3 spans 10 residues. V dropped 3 bases and J dropped 15 bases, with 6 bases sitting between them. Here the CDR3 reads CASSLLNLHF. CDR3 nucleotides: TGTGCCAGCAGCTTGTTGAACCTCCACTTT.

This clone was observed once. The J gene is TRBJ1-1, the V gene TRBV7-3; D might be TRBD1 (6 bases). V was trimmed by 3 bases and J by 7 bases, leaving 9 bases between them. CDR1 is SGHTA, CDR2 FQGTGA, per germline. The CDR3 has 12 amino acids. The CDR3 DNA follows: TGTGCCAGCAGCTTGACAGGAGGTGAAGCTTTCTTT. It yields the protein CASSLTGGEAFF.